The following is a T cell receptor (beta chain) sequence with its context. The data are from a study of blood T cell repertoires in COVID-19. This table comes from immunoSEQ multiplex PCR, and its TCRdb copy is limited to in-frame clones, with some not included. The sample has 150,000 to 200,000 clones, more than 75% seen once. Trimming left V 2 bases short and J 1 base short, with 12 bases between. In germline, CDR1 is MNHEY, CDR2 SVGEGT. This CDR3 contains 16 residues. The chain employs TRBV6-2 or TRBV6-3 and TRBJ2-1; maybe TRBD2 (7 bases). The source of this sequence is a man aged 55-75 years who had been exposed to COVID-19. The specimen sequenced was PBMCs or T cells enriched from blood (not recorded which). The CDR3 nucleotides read TGTGCCAGCAGTTACGGGGGGGGCGCATCCTACAATGAGCAGTTCTTC. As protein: CASSYGGGASYNEQFF.